The entry below gives a single T cell receptor (beta chain) sequence along with its context. This entry belongs to a study of blood T cell repertoires in COVID-19. Across the study: There were acute and convalescent COVID-19 samples, and they came from the United States, Italy and Spain.

V was clipped by 2 bases and J by 3 bases; unmatched bases: 18. The CDR3 is 21 residues long. Germline V gene lookup returns CDR1 LNHDA and CDR2 SQIVND (reference sequence). Authors' analysis steps: Nucleated cell number was recorded as an estimate derived from reference gene primer amplification. This table comes from immunoSEQ multiplex PCR, and its TCRdb copy is limited to in-frame clones, with some not included. V, J and clone size reflect that table, while D and trimming were determined from the DNA. The data contain around 480,000 clones, around 87% of them singletons. The chain recombines TRBV19 with TRBJ1-5; 11 bases fit TRBD1. The sequence was collected from a young woman who had recovered from COVID-19. The sample comprised PBMCs or T cells enriched from blood (not recorded which). CDR3 loop: CASSIRSRDRGFPPLNQPQHF. The CDR3 coding sequence is TGTGCCAGTAGTATAAGATCCCGGGACAGGGGGTTCCCCCCACTCAATCAGCCCCAGCATTTT.